The rows below give T cell receptor beta chains drawn from one sample of a study of T-cell memory formation after mild COVID-19. TCRdb passed the 5' RACE reads through MiXCR, listing each CDR3 protein once. Of about 400,000 distinct CDR3 sequences in the sample, approximately 14% are singletons; the top ten hold roughly 22%. Sequenced material: PBMCs or a T cell subset sorted from them (not recorded which). These receptors were collected from a man younger than 35 who had mild COVID-19 (a few samples of this study predate the infection). Cell type and time point are not known. Each CDR3 is given with its conserved first and last residue. A D gene is named only where the DNA matches it firmly. A clone size is listed for some rows: how often the clone was seen (once, few, many), or a class if it is expanded.

cdr3_nt: TGTGCCAGCAGCGACTTAGGCGGGGGGGCTGAGACCCAGTACTTC
cdr3_aa: CASSDLGGGAETQYF
d_call: TRBD2
v_call: TRBV7-2
cdr3_length: 15
j_call: TRBJ2-5
clone_size: .

cdr3_nt: TGTGCCAGCAGCTCAGGGGGACGGGACAATCAGCCCCAGCATTTT
cdr3_aa: CASSSGGRDNQPQHF
d_call: TRBD1
v_call: TRBV7-2
cdr3_length: 15
j_call: TRBJ1-5
clone_size: many

cdr3_nt: TGCAGTGCTATCGGGACCCCGGAGGCCCAGTACTTC
cdr3_aa: CSAIGTPEAQYF
d_call: .
v_call: TRBV20-1
cdr3_length: 12
j_call: TRBJ2-5
clone_size: few

cdr3_nt: TGCGCCAGCAGCCAAGATGGAGAGAGTCCGACAGATACGCAGTATTTT
cdr3_aa: CASSQDGESPTDTQYF
d_call: .
v_call: TRBV4-3
cdr3_length: 16
j_call: TRBJ2-3
clone_size: .

cdr3_nt: TGTGCCAGCAAGGGGCAGCACTCCTACGAGCAGTACTTC
cdr3_aa: CASKGQHSYEQYF
d_call: .
v_call: TRBV6-5
cdr3_length: 13
j_call: TRBJ2-7
clone_size: .

cdr3_nt: TGCAGTGCTAGAGATTCGTCGAGGGGCCAAGAGACCCAGTACTTC
cdr3_aa: CSARDSSRGQETQYF
d_call: .
v_call: TRBV20-1
cdr3_length: 15
j_call: TRBJ2-5
clone_size: .

cdr3_nt: TGTGCCAGCAGCTTAGCGCCGGGACAGGGGGAAGACTACACCTTC
cdr3_aa: CASSLAPGQGEDYTF
d_call: TRBD1
v_call: TRBV7-2
cdr3_length: 15
j_call: TRBJ1-2
clone_size: .

cdr3_nt: TGCGCCAGCAGCTGGACAGGGGGCGCGAGCACTGAAGCTTTCTTT
cdr3_aa: CASSWTGGASTEAFF
d_call: TRBD1
v_call: TRBV5-1
cdr3_length: 15
j_call: TRBJ1-1
clone_size: many

cdr3_nt: TGTGCCAGCAGCAAACGGTCCAGGGGGGTGAACACTGAAGCTTTCTTT
cdr3_aa: CASSKRSRGVNTEAFF
d_call: .
v_call: TRBV21-1
cdr3_length: 16
j_call: TRBJ1-1
clone_size: .

cdr3_nt: TGTGCCAGCAGCTTAGGCTGGTTACAGCAGTTCTTC
cdr3_aa: CASSLGWLQQFF
d_call: .
v_call: TRBV7-9
cdr3_length: 12
j_call: TRBJ2-1
clone_size: .

cdr3_nt: TGTGCCAGTCAACCTGGGGCGGGCTATGGCTACACCTTC
cdr3_aa: CASQPGAGYGYTF
d_call: .
v_call: TRBV27
cdr3_length: 13
j_call: TRBJ1-2
clone_size: few